Given below is one T cell receptor (beta chain) in context. This clone was counted at least ten times. It has no known antigen specificity. The sample holds no much larger clone one base away, and base qualities are not on file. The sample comes from a study of T cells after posttransplantation cyclophosphamide (dated by TCRdb to the mid-2010s). As for the study more broadly: Using TRB sequencing, the study followed how the T cell repertoire reconstituted after myeloablative bone marrow transplantation in which posttransplantation cyclophosphamide served as GVHD prophylaxis. Antigen receptor sequencing was done on samples from a few dozen PTCy-treated patients and from some 15 related bone marrow donors of those patients. TRB sequencing was performed on blood from all 35 or so PTCy patients with 1-year posttransplant specimens. In 3 patients, TRB sequencing was also performed on up to 3 more blood samples taken 2 to 5.2 years after transplant, and in a handful of patients, pretransplant blood was also TRB-sequenced. TRA and TRB clonality were tightly correlated in 9 or 10 samples, so subsequent TCR analyses focused on TRB only. Public TRB sequences were checked against a database of over 3,600 sequences associated with responses to pathogens, tumor antigens, self-antigens and alloantigens. Overall study results and their limits: The TRB repertoires of T cells infiltrating skin or GI tract showed only limited overlap with the TRB repertoires of T cells in blood. Donor-recipient similarity was low at 1-2 months but increased during the first year, and donor CD8+ memory clones often dominated later blood repertoires. Across roughly 48 patients, TRB clonality was highly associated with recipient CMV seropositivity and CMV reactivation, and diversity in PTCy patients was similar to diversity in CNI/methotrexate controls.

TRB sequencing was run on genomic DNA with either the immunoSEQ assay at survey resolution or the hsTCRB kit. The source study handled its data this way. The immunoSEQ software was used for initial read processing, and the LymphoSeq R package was used for repertoire analyses. Clonality was calculated as 1 minus normalized Shannon entropy, and the Gini coefficient was also calculated for each TRB dataset. To infer phenotypes in unsorted samples, TRB sequences from sorted subsets of the recipient or donor were mapped onto the unsorted samples of the same recipient. Drawn from immuneACCESS, this table holds only the in-frame rearrangements with V and J called that TCRdb kept. Clones are partly lost; checked studies trace under half to an unresolved V gene and leave the rest unexplained. The V and J calls and clone size come from that table; D and trimming were worked out from the DNA. This sample contains approximately 10,000 clones, none of which is a singleton. The ten largest clones capture 26% of the sample.

The label giving this sample's treatment or condition can be read as: high-dose cyclophosphamide on days +3 and +4 as single-agent GVHD prophylaxis. For conditioning, the PTCy patients got busulfan and fludarabine, then a related or unrelated marrow graft, followed by cyclophosphamide on days +3 and +4. The PTCy-treated patients were drawn from a prospective, multi-institutional clinical trial. Mononuclear cells from peripheral blood and bone marrow were separated by Ficoll-Hypaque density centrifugation and then cryopreserved. V is reduced by 4 bases and J by 3 bases, leaving a spacing of 9 bases between them. The germline V gene sets CDR1 to KGHDR and CDR2 to SFDVKD. The CDR3 measures 14 amino acids from cysteine to phenylalanine. The only DNA kept is the CDR3, 42 bases in frame from the first base.

The chain couples TRBV24-1 to TRBJ1-5; TRBD1 is a possible D gene, resting on 5 matching bases. The sequence derives from a female patient aged 35 to 55 who received an allogeneic stem cell transplant from a related donor, was CMV-positive, and had no GVHD. Following transplantation, part of the T cell population may be supplied by the graft donor rather than the patient. Specimen: PBMCs, collected after allogeneic stem cell transplant with posttransplant cyclophosphamide. CDR3 reads: CATSDPGLNQPQHF. The bases read TGTGCCACCAGTGACCCGGGACTCAATCAGCCCCAGCATTTT.